The 27 T cell receptor beta chains presented below share a single source sample, sequenced in a study of blood T cell repertoires in COVID-19. Libraries were prepared by immunoSEQ multiplex PCR; TCRdb keeps only in-frame clonotypes and omits some of them. This table holds roughly 60,000 clones, 80% to 90% found once. Sequenced input: peripheral blood. The receptors originated from a man older than 75 with acute or convalescent COVID-19.

The chain couples TRBV6-1 to TRBJ1-2, with TRBD1 identical over 8 bases. Germline-derived CDR1 and CDR2 are MNHNS and SASEGT. The V gene end was trimmed by 0 bases and the J gene end by 7 bases; junction bases not matched to a gene: 4. CDR3 size: 14 residues. CDR3 nucleotide sequence: TGTGCCAGCAGTGAAGCTTGGACAGGGAGTGGCTACACCTTC. It is translated as CASSEAWTGSGYTF.

V gene TRBV11-2 combines with J gene TRBJ1-1, with TRBD1 matching over 8 bases. The CDR3 spans 15 residues. The germline V gene encodes CDR1 SGHAT and CDR2 FQNNGV. V lost 5 bases to trimming and J lost 11 bases; unmatched junction nucleotides: 16. CDR3 DNA sequence: TGTGCCAGCAGCAGAACCGGGACAGGACCCTGGGGGGCTTTCTTT. It yields the protein CASSRTGTGPWGAFF.

The V and J genes are TRBV5-1 and TRBJ2-5; 7 positions match TRBD1. The CDR3 runs to 17 residues. V lost 1 base and J lost 0; bases outside the gene matches: 9. Per germline, CDR1 SGHRS and CDR2 YFSETQ. The DNA for the CDR3 is TGCGCCAGCAGCTTGCGGGCCTACAGGGGATACCAAGAGACCCAGTACTTC. The encoded protein is CASSLRAYRGYQETQYF.

This clone has more than one count but fewer than ten. This chain links TRBV11-3 with TRBJ1-6, with D possibly being TRBD1 (6 bases). CDR3 length: 15 residues. V was shortened by 8 bases and J by 6 bases, with 17 bases between the two germline ends. Germline V gene lookup returns CDR1 SGHNT and CDR2 YENEEA. The CDR3 DNA follows: TGTGCCAGCTCGAGGGAACAGGGCTTTAATTCACCCCTCCACTTT. It encodes CASSREQGFNSPLHF.

Relative to its sample, this clone is medium-sized. In nucleotides, the CDR3 is TGTGCCAGCAGCACTCGAACTAGCGCGGTGGCCAATGAGCAGTTCTTC. Its protein is CASSTRTSAVANEQFF. This chain joins TRBV9 and TRBJ2-1; 7 bases align to TRBD2. Per germline, CDR1 SGDLS and CDR2 YYNGEE. The CDR3 sequence is 16 residues long. After removal of 4 bases from V and 6 bases from J, the junction contained 13 bases not matched to a gene.

This clone was seen a handful of times. This sequence joins TRBV20-1 and TRBJ2-6; 7 bases agree with TRBD1. The CDR3 consists of 15 residues. The germline gives CDR1 DFQATT, CDR2 SNEGSKA (reference sequence). The V segment lost 3 bases and the J segment 0 bases; nucleotides outside the gene matches: 2. CDR3 in DNA: TGCAGTGCTAGTTCAGGGGGCTCTGGGGCCAACGTCCTGACTTTC. Translated: CSASSGGSGANVLTF.

The gene calls are TRBV27 and TRBJ1-5; weak D call: TRBD1 (5 bases). CDR1 is MNHEY, CDR2 SMNVEV, per germline (reference sequence). CDR3 length: 15 amino acids. With 6 bases removed from V and 2 bases from J, the gap between germline ends came to 14 bases. CDR3 amino acids: CASSTGGGGNQPQHF. The CDR3 DNA follows: TGTGCCAGCAGCACCGGGGGAGGTGGCAATCAGCCCCAGCATTTT.

The genes are TRBV15 and TRBJ2-3; 7 nucleotides line up with TRBD1. Unmatched junction bases numbered 5, after V lost 1 base and J lost 4 bases. This CDR3 is 15 amino acids long. The germline gives CDR1 LNHNV, CDR2 YYDKDF (reference sequence). CDR3 sequence (DNA): TGTGCCACCAGCAGAGTTAGGGGGCTTCCAGATACGCAGTATTTT. The encoded protein is CATSRVRGLPDTQYF.

The chain combines TRBV5-1 with TRBJ1-6; 7 bases align to TRBD1. There are 18 residues in the CDR3. CDR1 and CDR2 from the germline V gene are SGHRS and YFSETQ. J was trimmed by 0 bases and V by 0 bases; bases with no gene match: 6. CDR3: CASSLGGTAGSYNSPLHF. The CDR3 DNA is TGCGCCAGCAGCTTGGGGGGGACAGCGGGCTCCTATAATTCACCCCTCCACTTT.

This sequence joins TRBV10-3 and TRBJ1-1; tentative D call: TRBD1 (6 bases). The V end lost 10 bases, the J end lost 3 bases, and 15 bases lay between the germline ends. The CDR3 length is 13 residues. Germline V gene data show CDR1 as ENHRY and CDR2 as SYGVKD. Here the CDR3 reads CATSKGGDTEAFF. In DNA form, the CDR3 reads TGTGCCACCTCAAAGGGGGGGGACACTGAAGCTTTCTTT.

The chain links TRBV5-8 to TRBJ1-6, with TRBD1 matching 8 bases. The CDR3 is 14 residues long. Germline V gene lookup returns CDR1 SGHTS and CDR2 YDEGEE. Trimming removed 2 bases from V and 9 bases from J; junction bases left unmatched: 4. CDR3 in DNA: TGTGCCAGCAGCTTAGGACAGGGAGGTTCACCCCTCCACTTT. Encoded protein: CASSLGQGGSPLHF.

This chain uses TRBV6-5 with TRBJ1-1; perhaps TRBD1 as D (5 bases). Germline CDR1 reads MNHEY; CDR2 reads SVGAGI. This CDR3 spans 15 amino acids. Trimming took off 6 bases at V and 0 bases at J, with 14 bases between the two ends. CDR3 residues: CASRNGGSMNTEAFF. The CDR3 coding sequence is TGTGCCAGCAGGAACGGGGGGAGCATGAACACTGAAGCTTTCTTT.

This clone was counted only a few times. The chain employs TRBV15 and TRBJ2-7, with 10 bases fitting TRBD2. The length of the CDR3 is 15 residues. Trimming at V came to 0 bases and at J to 2 bases, leaving 1 base not matched to a gene. Germline V gene data show CDR1 as LNHNV and CDR2 as YYDKDF (reference sequence). The CDR3 sequence is CATSRDSGGTYEQYF. The DNA for the CDR3 is TGTGCCACCAGCAGAGATAGCGGGGGGACCTACGAGCAGTACTTC.

This chain joins TRBV7-3 and TRBJ2-1, with D maybe TRBD2 (7 bases). CDR3 length: 17 residues. Trimming took off 0 bases at V and 0 bases at J, with 12 bases between the two ends. Germline V gene sequence: CDR1 SGHTA, CDR2 FQGTGA. The CDR3 here is CASSLTGGVSSYNEQFF. The DNA of the CDR3 is TGTGCCAGCAGCTTAACAGGGGGGGTCAGCTCCTACAATGAGCAGTTCTTC.

CDR3 nucleotides: TGTGCCAGCAGCCAGGACAGAAGGGACTATGGCTACACCTTC. Residues: CASSQDRRDYGYTF. V gene TRBV6-5 combines with J gene TRBJ1-2, with a possible D match to TRBD1 (6 bases). Germline CDR1 MNHEY, CDR2 SVGAGI. V gave up 6 bases and J gave up 3 bases, with 14 bases separating them. This CDR3 comprises 14 residues.

J is TRBJ1-2 and V is TRBV7-2; D gene uncertain. Deletions cut 6 bases from V and 8 bases from J, with 13 bases between. In germline, CDR1 is SGHTA, CDR2 FQGNSA. This CDR3 has 12 amino acids. The CDR3 reads CASRWEGSGYTF. The DNA for the CDR3 is TGTGCCAGCAGGTGGGAGGGCAGCGGCTACACCTTC.

The chain uses TRBV29-1 and TRBJ1-2, with a weak D call TRBD1 (5 bases). The germline V and J ends were trimmed by 7 bases and 4 bases, with 7 bases remaining between them. This CDR3 spans 10 amino acids. Germline assignment: CDR1 SQVTM and CDR2 ANQGSEA. CDR3 in amino acids: CSDDSYGYTF. CDR3 nucleotide sequence: TGCAGCGACGACAGCTATGGCTACACCTTC.

The CDR3 sequence: CASSAMASTDTQYF. DNA for the CDR3: TGTGCCAGCAGCGCAATGGCTAGCACAGATACGCAGTATTTT. The V call is TRBV11-3, the J call TRBJ2-3; D not certain. The CDR3 runs to 14 residues. The V gene lost 5 bases and the J gene lost 0 bases, with 9 bases spanning the gap. Germline V gene lookup returns CDR1 SGHNT and CDR2 YENEEA.

In this sample, this clone turned up a few times. The J gene is TRBJ2-7, the V gene TRBV2; D unclear. Germline V gene data show CDR1 as SNHLY and CDR2 as FYNNEI. Between the trimmed V and J ends, which lost 5 bases and 6 bases, there was a span of 8 bases. The CDR3 length is 11 residues. CDR3 amino acids: CASSYFGEQYF. DNA of the CDR3: TGTGCCAGCAGTTACTTTGGCGAGCAGTACTTC.

The chain recombines TRBV5-1 with TRBJ1-5; TRBD1 agrees at 11 bases. The germline gives CDR1 SGHRS, CDR2 YFSETQ. The CDR3 extends over 14 amino acids. Germline trimming cut 5 bases from V and 7 bases from J; bases unmatched to any gene: 5. The DNA for the CDR3 is TGCGCCAGCAGTGCCGGGACAGGGGGGCAGCCCCAGCATTTT. Its protein product is CASSAGTGGQPQHF. Full variable domain (remainder filled in from reference TRBV5-1 and TRBJ1-5): KAGVTQTPRYLIKTRGQQVTLSCSPISGHRSVSWYQQTPGQGLQFLFEYFSETQRNKGNFPGRFSGRQFSNSRSEMNVSTLELGDSALYLCASSAGTGGQPQHFGDGTRLSIL.

This chain uses TRBV15 with TRBJ1-2, with 10 bases fitting TRBD1. From germline, CDR1 is LNHNV and CDR2 YYDKDF (reference sequence). The CDR3 contains 17 residues. V was pared by 1 base and J by 1 base, with 6 bases of the junction left unmatched. For the CDR3, the DNA is TGTGCCACCAGCAGAGGGCCAGGACAGGGGGTTAACTATGGCTACACCTTC. Its protein is CATSRGPGQGVNYGYTF.

The V and J genes are TRBV5-1 and TRBJ2-2; 7 nucleotides line up with TRBD1. J gave up 0 bases and V 3 bases, and 5 bases lay outside the gene matches. The germline gives CDR1 SGHRS, CDR2 YFSETQ. CDR3 length: 16 residues. The CDR3 spells CASSSSRGPNTGELFF. The CDR3 DNA is TGCGCCAGCAGCTCCTCGAGGGGGCCGAACACCGGGGAGCTGTTTTTT.

The CDR3 DNA reads as TGCAGCGTTGAAATACAGGGTGGGATGGAAGCTTTCTTT. Translation: CSVEIQGGMEAFF. The chain couples TRBV29-1 to TRBJ1-1, with a possible D match to TRBD1 (6 bases). This CDR3 comprises 13 residues. With 2 bases removed from V and 8 bases from J, the gap between germline ends came to 15 bases. CDR1 and CDR2 (germline): SQVTM, ANQGSEA.

The chain combines TRBV2 with TRBJ1-1; D perhaps matches TRBD1 (5 bases). Germline V lookup: CDR1 SNHLY, CDR2 FYNNEI. CDR3 length: 13 residues. V lost 3 bases to trimming and J lost 3 bases, with 8 bases between them. CDR3 DNA: TGTGCCAGCAGTGATAGCAGGGACACTGAAGCTTTCTTT. Translation gives CASSDSRDTEAFF. Filled out from reference TRBV2 and TRBJ1-1, the complete variable domain reads EPEVTQTPSHQVTQMGQEVILRCVPISNHLYFYWYRQILGQKVEFLVSFYNNEISEKSEIFDDQFSVERPDGSNFTLKIRSTKLEDSAMYFCASSDSRDTEAFFGQGTRLTVV.

This clone came up once. V usage is TRBV7-3 and J usage is TRBJ2-1; D may be TRBD2 (6 bases). Trimming removed 5 bases at V and 10 bases at J, with 15 bases between. Germline CDR1 is SGHTA and CDR2 is FQGTGA. The CDR3 has 13 residues. CDR3: CASSPNFAGEQFF. In nucleotides, the CDR3 is TGTGCCAGCAGCCCAAATTTTGCGGGGGAGCAGTTCTTC.

This clone was seen a single time. The chain carries TRBV18 and TRBJ1-1; TRBD1 is a possible D gene (5 bases). The CDR3 has 14 amino acids. Germline lookup yields CDR1 KGHSH and CDR2 LQKENI. Trimming removed 3 bases at V and 0 bases at J, with 8 bases between. Here the CDR3 DNA reads TGTGCCAGCTCACCGCAGGGCGTGAACACTGAAGCTTTCTTT. This codes for CASSPQGVNTEAFF.

CDR3 amino acids: CASSHRSGGTGETQYF. Here the CDR3 DNA reads TGTGCCAGCAGCCACCGTAGCGGGGGAACCGGAGAGACCCAGTACTTC. This sequence joins TRBV3-1 (or the pseudogene TRBV3-2) and TRBJ2-5, with 9 bases lining up with TRBD2. J was trimmed by 4 bases and V by 3 bases; bases with no gene match: 9. CDR1 and CDR2 (germline): LGHDT, YNNKEL (reference sequence). The CDR3 contains 16 residues.